Below, 6 T cell receptor beta chains from the same sample are listed, as sequenced in a study of shared T cell receptors in the human thymus. Clones were read by immunoSEQ multiplex PCR, and TCRdb kept only the in-frame ones, dropping some. The sample contains approximately 730,000 clones, 80% to 90% of which appear only once. A further study also used this sample, focusing on human thymus T cells.

The specimen sequenced was thymocytes. Every receptor here comes from a girl under three years old with a congenital heart defect.

The chain is built from TRBV5-1 and TRBJ1-2; perhaps TRBD1 as D (6 bases). CDR1 and CDR2 from the germline V gene are SGHRS and YFSETQ. With 1 base removed from V and 8 bases from J, the gap between germline ends came to 21 bases. The CDR3 sequence is 16 residues long. Written as DNA, the CDR3 is TGCGCCAGCAGCTTGTGGACGGGACAAGGGCAGGGGGGCTACACCTTC. It is translated as CASSLWTGQGQGGYTF.

V usage is TRBV11-2 and J usage is TRBJ1-2; 7 bases agree with TRBD1. CDR1 and CDR2 from the germline V gene are SGHAT and FQNNGV. CDR3 length equals 15 residues. The ends lost 4 bases at V and 2 bases at J; junction bases unmatched: 7. CDR3 DNA sequence: TGTGCCAGCAGCTCGGGCCGGGACAGCAACTATGGCTACACCTTC. Protein product: CASSSGRDSNYGYTF. The full variable domain, with the rest looked up from reference TRBV11-2 and TRBJ1-2, is EAGVAQSPRYKIIEKRQSVAFWCNPISGHATLYWYQQILGQGPKLLIQFQNNGVVDDSQLPKDRFSAERLKGVDSTLKIQPAKLEDSAVYLCASSSGRDSNYGYTFGSGTRLTVV.

The chain couples TRBV6-4 to TRBJ2-7; D gene unclear. The CDR3 has 14 residues. V dropped 5 bases and J dropped 2 bases, with 13 bases sitting between them. Germline CDR1 MRHNA, CDR2 SNTAGT. CDR3 sequence (DNA): TGTGCCAGCAGTAGCCGACTGTCAGCCTACGAGCAGTACTTC. This encodes CASSSRLSAYEQYF.

The count of this clone is one. The genes are TRBV19 and TRBJ1-5; 10 nucleotides match TRBD1. The CDR3 is made up of 18 amino acids. Unmatched junction bases numbered 13, after V lost 3 bases and J lost 5 bases. CDR1 and CDR2 from the germline V gene are LNHDA and SQIVND (reference sequence). Written as DNA, the CDR3 is TGTGCCAGTAGTATCTTACGACAGGGGGCGAAATTCGATCAGCCCCAGCATTTT. Amino acids: CASSILRQGAKFDQPQHF.

The rearrangement links TRBV28 to TRBJ2-7; 7 bases line up with TRBD1. The CDR3 is 15 residues long. The J segment lost 5 bases and the V segment lost 5 bases, leaving 12 bases of the junction unmatched. Germline CDR1 MDHEN, CDR2 SYDVKM. This CDR3 is CASSPGDRVIHEQYF. The CDR3 bases are TGTGCCAGCAGTCCAGGAGACAGGGTGATCCACGAGCAGTACTTC.

This chain links TRBV9 with TRBJ2-7; 9 nucleotides agree with TRBD1. The CDR3 has 17 amino acids. Per the germline V gene, CDR1 is SGDLS and CDR2 is YYNGEE. Trimming at V came to 0 bases and at J to 2 bases, leaving 9 bases not matched to a gene. This chain's CDR3 is CASSVGPRTGVAYEQYF. CDR3 nucleotide sequence: TGTGCCAGCAGCGTAGGGCCCCGGACAGGGGTGGCCTACGAGCAGTACTTC.